Listed below are T cell receptor beta chains from one sample, sequenced in a study of shared clonotypes between healthy human individuals. Assay used: immunoSEQ multiplex PCR; TCRdb lists only in-frame clones, some missing. This sample has about 2 million clones, with roughly 94% found just once. Sequenced: naive CD8+ T cells sorted from blood. These receptors all come from a man younger than 35 in good health. CDR3s leave out the opening cysteine and the closing phenylalanine or tryptophan. Where a row states a size, it is once, few, many or the class of an expanded clone; other rows omit it.

abundance	v_gene	j_gene	CDR3aa
.	TRBV5-5	TRBJ2-7	ASSPGAQGALWEQY
once	TRBV28	TRBJ1-2	ASSSTGTVYGYT
.	TRBV7-6	TRBJ2-1	ASSFQDWTEDYNEQF
.	TRBV14	TRBJ2-4	ASSQDYRDSVTLAKNIQY
.	TRBV5-1	TRBJ2-7	ASSGGQVGIYEQY
.	TRBV2	TRBJ2-7	ASSEAILVGYEQY
.	TRBV4-3	TRBJ2-6	ASSQDWSSGGANVLT
.	TRBV5-1	TRBJ1-3	ASSLEAASGNTIY
.	TRBV7-9	TRBJ2-7	ASSPLSLTDSYEQY
.	TRBV5-4	TRBJ2-7	ASSLTAGEQY
.	TRBV27	TRBJ2-1	ASSLLAGIRNEQF
.	TRBV27	TRBJ1-2	ASSLSGLEDGYT
.	TRBV27	TRBJ2-7	ASWTGGTAQY
.	TRBV5-6	TRBJ2-1	ASSVEGGEQF
.	TRBV27	TRBJ1-1	ASSSLDSLLEAF
.	TRBV5-6	TRBJ2-1	ASRGQGSYNEQF
.	TRBV4-3	TRBJ2-2	ASSQGFSGNTGELF
.	TRBV11-2	TRBJ1-4	ASSLVIRGGEEKLF
.	TRBV27	TRBJ1-5	ASSPHGTDSNQPQH
.	TRBV5-1	TRBJ1-2	ASSPGTGGGNYGYT
few	TRBV19	TRBJ2-2	ASSMKFTAYTGELF
.	TRBV7-6	TRBJ1-6	ASSLGQGLNSPLH
once	TRBV6-6	TRBJ2-7	ASSYPSYEQY
.	TRBV4-1	TRBJ2-3	ASSQEGLASTDTQY
.	TRBV13	TRBJ2-7	ASSANGGGEQY